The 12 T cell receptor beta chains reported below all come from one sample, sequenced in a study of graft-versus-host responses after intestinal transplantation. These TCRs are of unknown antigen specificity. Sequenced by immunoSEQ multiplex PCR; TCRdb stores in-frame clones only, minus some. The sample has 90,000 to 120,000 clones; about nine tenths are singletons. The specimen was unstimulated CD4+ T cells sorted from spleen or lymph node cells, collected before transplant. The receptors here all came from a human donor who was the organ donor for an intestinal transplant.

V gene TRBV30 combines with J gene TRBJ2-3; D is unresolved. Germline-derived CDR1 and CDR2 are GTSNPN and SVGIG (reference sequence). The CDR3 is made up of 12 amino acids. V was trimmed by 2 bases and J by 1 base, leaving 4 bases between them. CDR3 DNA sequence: TGTGCCTGGAGTTCTGGCACAGATACGCAGTATTTT. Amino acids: CAWSSGTDTQYF.

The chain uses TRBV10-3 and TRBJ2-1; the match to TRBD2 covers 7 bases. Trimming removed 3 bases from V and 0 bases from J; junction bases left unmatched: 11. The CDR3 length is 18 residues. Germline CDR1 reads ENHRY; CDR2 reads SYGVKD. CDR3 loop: CAISEIPGLLSSYNEQFF. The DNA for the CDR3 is TGTGCCATCAGTGAAATCCCGGGACTATTGAGCTCCTACAATGAGCAGTTCTTC.

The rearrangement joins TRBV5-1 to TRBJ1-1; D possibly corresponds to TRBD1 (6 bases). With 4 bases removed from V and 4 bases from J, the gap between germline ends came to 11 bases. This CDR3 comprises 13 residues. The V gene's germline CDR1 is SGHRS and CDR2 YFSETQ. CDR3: CASSVGGGTEAFF. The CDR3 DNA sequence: TGCGCCAGCAGCGTTGGAGGGGGCACTGAAGCTTTCTTT.

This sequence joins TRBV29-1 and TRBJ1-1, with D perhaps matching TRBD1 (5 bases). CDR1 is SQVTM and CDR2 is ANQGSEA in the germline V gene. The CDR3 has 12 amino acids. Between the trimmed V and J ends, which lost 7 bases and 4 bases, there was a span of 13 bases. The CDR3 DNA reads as TGCAGCGCTTACCCAGGGCCCACTGAAGCTTTCTTT. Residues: CSAYPGPTEAFF. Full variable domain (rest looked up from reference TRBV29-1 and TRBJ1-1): SAVISQKPSRDICQRGTSLTIQCQVDSQVTMMFWYRQQPGQSLTLIATANQGSEATYESGFVIDKFPISRPNLTFSTLTVSNMSPEDSSIYLCSAYPGPTEAFFGQGTRLTVV.

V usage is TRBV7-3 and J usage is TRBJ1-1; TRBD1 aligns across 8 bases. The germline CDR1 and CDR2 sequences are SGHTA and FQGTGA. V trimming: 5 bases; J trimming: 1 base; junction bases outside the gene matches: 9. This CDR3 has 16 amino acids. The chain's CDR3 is CASSPRTGPGNTEAFF. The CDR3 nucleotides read TGTGCCAGCAGCCCCCGGACAGGGCCTGGGAACACTGAAGCTTTCTTT.

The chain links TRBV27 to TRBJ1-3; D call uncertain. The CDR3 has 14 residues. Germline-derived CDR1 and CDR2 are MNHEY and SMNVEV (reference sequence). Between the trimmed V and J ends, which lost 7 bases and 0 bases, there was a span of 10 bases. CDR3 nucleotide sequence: TGTGCCAGCATGGGCGGATACTCTGGAAACACCATATATTTT. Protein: CASMGGYSGNTIYF.

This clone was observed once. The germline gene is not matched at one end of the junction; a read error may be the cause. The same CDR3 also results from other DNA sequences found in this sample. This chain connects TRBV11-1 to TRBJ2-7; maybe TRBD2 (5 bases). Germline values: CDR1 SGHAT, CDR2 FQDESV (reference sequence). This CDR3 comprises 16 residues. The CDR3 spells CASSWTATNPSYEQYF. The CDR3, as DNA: TGTGCCAGCAGCTGGACCGCGACTAATCCCTCCTACGAACAGTACTTC. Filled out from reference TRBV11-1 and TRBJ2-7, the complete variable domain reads EAEVAQSPRYKITEKSQAVAFWCDPISGHATLYWYRQILGQGPELLVQFQDESVVDDSQLPKDRFSAERLKGVDSTLKIQPAELGDSAMYLCASSWTATNPSYEQYFGPGTRLTVT.

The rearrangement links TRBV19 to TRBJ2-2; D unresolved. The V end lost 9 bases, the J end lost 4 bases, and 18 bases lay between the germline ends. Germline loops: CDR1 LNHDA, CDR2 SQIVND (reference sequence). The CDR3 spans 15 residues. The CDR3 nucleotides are TGTGCCAGCAGAGACCCTGGTCCAGGCACCGGGGAGCTGTTTTTT. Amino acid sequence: CASRDPGPGTGELFF.

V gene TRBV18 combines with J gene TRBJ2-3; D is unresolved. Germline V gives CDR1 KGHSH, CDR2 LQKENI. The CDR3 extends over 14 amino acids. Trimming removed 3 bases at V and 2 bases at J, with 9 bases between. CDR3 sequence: CASSPMGNTDTQYF. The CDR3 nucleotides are TGTGCCAGCTCACCTATGGGTAACACAGATACGCAGTATTTT.

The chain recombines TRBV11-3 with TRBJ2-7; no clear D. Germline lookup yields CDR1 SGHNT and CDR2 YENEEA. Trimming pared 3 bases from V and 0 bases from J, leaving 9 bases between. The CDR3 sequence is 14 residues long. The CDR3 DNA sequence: TGTGCCAGCAGCTTTAAGTGGGACTCCTACGAGCAGTACTTC. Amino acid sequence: CASSFKWDSYEQYF.

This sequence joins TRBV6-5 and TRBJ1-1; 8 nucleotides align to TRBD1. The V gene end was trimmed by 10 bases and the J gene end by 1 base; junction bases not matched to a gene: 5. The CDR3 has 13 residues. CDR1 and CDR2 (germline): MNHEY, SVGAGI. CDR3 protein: CATRRGQNTEAFF. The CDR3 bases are TGTGCCACCCGCAGGGGGCAGAACACTGAAGCTTTCTTT.

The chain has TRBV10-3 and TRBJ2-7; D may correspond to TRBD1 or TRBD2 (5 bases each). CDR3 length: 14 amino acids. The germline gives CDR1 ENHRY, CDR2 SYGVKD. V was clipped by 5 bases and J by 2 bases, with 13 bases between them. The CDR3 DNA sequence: TGTGCCATCAGTCCGGGACGGCTGACCTACGAGCAGTACTTC. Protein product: CAISPGRLTYEQYF.